This TCR beta chain was observed in a study of CD8 T cells in Susac syndrome. Negative isolation was used for CD8+ and CD4+ T cells, and FACS enrichment was applied to TEMRA cells. Reverse transcription of roughly 0.5 to 1 ug RNA was performed with random hexamers. TCRdb used MiXCR to reprocess the immunoSEQ multiplex PCR reads, holding one entry per CDR3 protein. The profile covers roughly 200,000 distinct CDR3 sequences, with around 95% appearing a single time and approximately 0.1% taken by the ten largest. This receptor was identified in a human donor with multiple sclerosis. The sequencing sample was made of CD4+ T cells from PBMCs.

CDR3 loop: CASSSAGIHGYTF. The CDR3 DNA reads TGTGCCAGCAGCTCCGCGGGGATCCATGGCTACACCTTC. The chain employs TRBV7-2 and TRBJ1-2; D unresolved. V was trimmed by 4 bases and J by 6 bases, leaving 12 bases between them. The CDR3 covers 13 residues. Germline V gene data show CDR1 as SGHTA and CDR2 as FQGNSA.